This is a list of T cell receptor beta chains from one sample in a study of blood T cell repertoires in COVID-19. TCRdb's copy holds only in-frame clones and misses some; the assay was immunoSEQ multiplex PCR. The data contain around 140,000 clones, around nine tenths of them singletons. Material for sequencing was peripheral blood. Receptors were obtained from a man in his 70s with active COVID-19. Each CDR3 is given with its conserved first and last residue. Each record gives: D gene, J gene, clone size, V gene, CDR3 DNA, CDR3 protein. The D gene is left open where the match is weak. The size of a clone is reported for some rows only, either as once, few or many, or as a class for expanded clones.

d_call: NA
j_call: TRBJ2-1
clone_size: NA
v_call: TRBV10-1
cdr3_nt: TGCGCCAGCAGTGACTACGGGTACAATGAGCAGTTCTTC
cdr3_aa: CASSDYGYNEQFF

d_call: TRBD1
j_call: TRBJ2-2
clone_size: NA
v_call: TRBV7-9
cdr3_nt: TGTGCCAGCGCCAGACAGGGGGGCACCGGGGAGCTGTTTTTT
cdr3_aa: CASARQGGTGELFF

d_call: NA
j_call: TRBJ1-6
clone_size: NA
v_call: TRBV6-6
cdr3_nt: TGTGCCAGCAGTTCGGACTCGGCTTCACCCCTCCACTTT
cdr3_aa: CASSSDSASPLHF

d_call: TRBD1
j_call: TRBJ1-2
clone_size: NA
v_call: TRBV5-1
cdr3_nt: TGCGCCAGCAGCGTGACCCCAGGGGGCTATGGCTACACCTTC
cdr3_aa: CASSVTPGGYGYTF

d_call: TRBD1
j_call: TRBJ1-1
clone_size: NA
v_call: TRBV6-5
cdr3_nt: TGTGCCAGCAGTTTAACAGGGGACTGGGTCACTGAAGCTTTCTTT
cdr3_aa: CASSLTGDWVTEAFF

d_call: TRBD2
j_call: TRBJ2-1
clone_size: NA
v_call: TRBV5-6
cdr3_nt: TGTGCCAGCAGCTTTTCGGGGACTAGCGGTGACAATGAGCAGTTCTTC
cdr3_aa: CASSFSGTSGDNEQFF

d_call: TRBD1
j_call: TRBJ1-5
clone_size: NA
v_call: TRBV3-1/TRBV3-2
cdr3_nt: TGTGCCAGCAGCCCTAGGACAGGGAGTCAGCCCCAGCATTTT
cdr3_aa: CASSPRTGSQPQHF

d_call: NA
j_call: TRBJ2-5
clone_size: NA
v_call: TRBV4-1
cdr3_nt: TGCGCCAGCAGCCAGGGGCTCGGGACCCAGTACTTC
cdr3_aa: CASSQGLGTQYF

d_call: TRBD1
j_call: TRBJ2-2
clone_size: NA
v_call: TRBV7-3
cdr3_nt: TGTGCCAGCAGGTCACAAGGACAGGTCAACACCGGGGAGCTGTTTTTT
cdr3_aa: CASRSQGQVNTGELFF

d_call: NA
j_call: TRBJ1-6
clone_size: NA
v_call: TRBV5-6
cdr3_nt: TGTGCCAGCCGGCGGGGCTGGGGTAATTCACCCCTCCACTTT
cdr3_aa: CASRRGWGNSPLHF

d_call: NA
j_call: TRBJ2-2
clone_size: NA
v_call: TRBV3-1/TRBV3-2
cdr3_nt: TGTGCCAGCAGCGACACGAACACCGGGGAGCTGTTTTTT
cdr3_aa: CASSDTNTGELFF

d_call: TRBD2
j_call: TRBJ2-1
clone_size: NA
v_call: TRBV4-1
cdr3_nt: TGCGCCAGCAGCGCCGGGACTAGCGGGAGCAATGAGCAGTTCTTC
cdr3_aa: CASSAGTSGSNEQFF

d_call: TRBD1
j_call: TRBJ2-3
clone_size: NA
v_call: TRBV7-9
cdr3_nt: TGTGCCAGCAGCCGTACAGGGGGTACGCAGTATTTT
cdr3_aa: CASSRTGGTQYF

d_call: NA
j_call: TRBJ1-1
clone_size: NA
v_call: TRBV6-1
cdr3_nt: TGTGCCAGCAGTGACGCACTAAGGGGAACTGAAGCTTTCTTT
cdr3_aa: CASSDALRGTEAFF

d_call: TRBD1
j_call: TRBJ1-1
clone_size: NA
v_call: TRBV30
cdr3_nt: TGTGCCTGGGACAGACAGGGGCTGACTATGGCTTTCTTT
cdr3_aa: CAWDRQGLTMAFF

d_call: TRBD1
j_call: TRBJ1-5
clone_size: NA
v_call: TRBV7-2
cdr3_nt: TGTGCCAGCAGCCCCTTTCAGGGACAGAGCAATCAGCCCCAGCATTTT
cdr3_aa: CASSPFQGQSNQPQHF

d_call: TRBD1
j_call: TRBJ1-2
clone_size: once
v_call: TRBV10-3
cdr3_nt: TGTGCCATCAGCGACCCGACAGGGGGTAACTATGGCTACACCTTC
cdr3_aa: CAISDPTGGNYGYTF

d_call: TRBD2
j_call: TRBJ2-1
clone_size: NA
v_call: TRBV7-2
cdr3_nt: TGTGCCAGCAGATCAACTAGCGGGAGCCTACATGAGCAGTTCTTC
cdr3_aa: CASRSTSGSLHEQFF

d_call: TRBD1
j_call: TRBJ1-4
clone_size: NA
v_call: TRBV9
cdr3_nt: TGTGCCAGCAGCCCCCGACAGGGGCTTAGGGAAAAACTGTTTTTT
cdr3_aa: CASSPRQGLREKLFF

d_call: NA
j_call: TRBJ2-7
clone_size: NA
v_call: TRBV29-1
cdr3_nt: TGCAGCGTTGAAGATGCCGGGACAAGTTACGAGCAGTACTTC
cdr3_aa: CSVEDAGTSYEQYF

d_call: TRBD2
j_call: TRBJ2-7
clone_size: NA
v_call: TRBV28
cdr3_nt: TGTGCCAGCAGTTCCCTTCCTAGCGGGCGTCTGTCCGAGCAGTACTTC
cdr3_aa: CASSSLPSGRLSEQYF

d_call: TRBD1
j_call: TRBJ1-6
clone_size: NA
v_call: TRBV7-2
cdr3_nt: TGTGCCAGCAGCTCCTACGGACAGGGACTCTCACCCCTCCACTTT
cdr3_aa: CASSSYGQGLSPLHF

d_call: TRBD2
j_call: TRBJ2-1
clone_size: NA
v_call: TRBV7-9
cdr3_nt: TGTGCCAGCAGCGAAACTAGCGTCTACAATGAGCAGTTCTTC
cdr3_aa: CASSETSVYNEQFF

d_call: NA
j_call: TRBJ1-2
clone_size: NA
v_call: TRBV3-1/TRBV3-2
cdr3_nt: TGTGCCAGCAGTCCGGGGGGGGAACTACATTATGGCTACACCTTC
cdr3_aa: CASSPGGELHYGYTF

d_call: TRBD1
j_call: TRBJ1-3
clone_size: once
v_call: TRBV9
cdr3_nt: TGTGCCAGCAGTGGACAGGGGGCAGGAGGAAACACCATATATTTT
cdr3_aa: CASSGQGAGGNTIYF

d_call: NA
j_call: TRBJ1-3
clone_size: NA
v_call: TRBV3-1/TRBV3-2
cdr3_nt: TGTGCCAGCAGCTTAAGCGACGGCTACACCATATATTTT
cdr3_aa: CASSLSDGYTIYF

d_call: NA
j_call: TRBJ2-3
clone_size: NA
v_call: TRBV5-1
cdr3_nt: TGCGCCAGCAGCTTGGTGGGCGAAGATACGCAGTATTTT
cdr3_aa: CASSLVGEDTQYF

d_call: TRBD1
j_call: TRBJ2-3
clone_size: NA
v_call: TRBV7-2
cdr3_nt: TGTGCCAGCAGTACCGCAGGGGGAACAGATACGCAGTATTTT
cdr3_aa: CASSTAGGTDTQYF

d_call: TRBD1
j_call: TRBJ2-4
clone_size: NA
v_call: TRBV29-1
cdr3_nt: TGCAGCGTTGTTAGGGACAGGGGGCTCGTAAACATTCAGTACTTC
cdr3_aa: CSVVRDRGLVNIQYF

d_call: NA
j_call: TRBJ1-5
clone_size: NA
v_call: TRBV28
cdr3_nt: TGTGCCAGCAGTTTAGACAGTAATCAGCCCCAGCATTTT
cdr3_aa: CASSLDSNQPQHF

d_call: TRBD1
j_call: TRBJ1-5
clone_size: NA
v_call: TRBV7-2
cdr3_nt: TGTGCCAGCAGCTTCGGACAGGGGGCTCAGCCCCAGCATTTT
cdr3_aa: CASSFGQGAQPQHF

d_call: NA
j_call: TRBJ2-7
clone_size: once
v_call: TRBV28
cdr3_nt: TGTGCCAGCAGTCCCCCGGGACTGAACCCCTACTTC
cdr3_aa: CASSPPGLNPYF

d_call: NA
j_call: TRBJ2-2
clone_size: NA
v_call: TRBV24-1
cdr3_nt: TGTGCCACCTACCTGGGGGCAGAGTTGGTAGGGGAGCTGTTTTTT
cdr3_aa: CATYLGAELVGELFF

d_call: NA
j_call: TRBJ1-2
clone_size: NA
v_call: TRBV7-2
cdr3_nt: TGTGCCAGCAGCTTAGGCAGGGGCCGCTATGGCTACACCTTC
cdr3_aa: CASSLGRGRYGYTF

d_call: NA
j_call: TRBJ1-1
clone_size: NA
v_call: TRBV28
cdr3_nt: TGTGCCAGCAGCCCCAGCGGCAGGGGAGACACTGAAGCTTTCTTT
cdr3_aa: CASSPSGRGDTEAFF

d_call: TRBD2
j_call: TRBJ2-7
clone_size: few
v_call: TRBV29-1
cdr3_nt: TGCAGCGTCCGGGACTACTACGAGCAGTACTTC
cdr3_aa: CSVRDYYEQYF

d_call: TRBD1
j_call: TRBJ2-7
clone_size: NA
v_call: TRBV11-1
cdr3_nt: TGTGCCAGCAGCTTTGCCGGGACAGCTTTCTACGAGCAGTACTTC
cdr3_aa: CASSFAGTAFYEQYF

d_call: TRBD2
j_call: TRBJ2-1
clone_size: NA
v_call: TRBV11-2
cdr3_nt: TGTGCCAGCAGCTTACCTAGCGGGGCTTACAATGAGCAGTTCTTC
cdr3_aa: CASSLPSGAYNEQFF

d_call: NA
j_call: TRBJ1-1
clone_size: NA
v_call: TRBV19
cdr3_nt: TGTGCCAGTAACCCTGGGGAGGGGGTAATGCGGTCTGAAGCTTTCTTT
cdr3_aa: CASNPGEGVMRSEAFF

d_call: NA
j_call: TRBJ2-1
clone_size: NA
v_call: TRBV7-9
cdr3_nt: TGTGCCAGCAGCTTACTCACCCAGGGAGGGCAGTTCTTC
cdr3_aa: CASSLLTQGGQFF

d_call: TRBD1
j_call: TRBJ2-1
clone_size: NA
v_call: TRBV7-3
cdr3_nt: TGTGCCAGCAGTTCGACAGGGGGCCTAAATGAGCAGTTCTTC
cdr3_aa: CASSSTGGLNEQFF

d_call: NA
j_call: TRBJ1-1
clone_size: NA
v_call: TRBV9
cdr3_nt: TGTGCCAGCAGCGAGCAGGTGGCGAACACTGAAGCTTTCTTT
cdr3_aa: CASSEQVANTEAFF

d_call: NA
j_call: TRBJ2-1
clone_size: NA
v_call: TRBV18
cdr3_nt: TGTGCCAGCTCACCAGGGGCGGCGCCGGAACAGTTCTTC
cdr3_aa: CASSPGAAPEQFF

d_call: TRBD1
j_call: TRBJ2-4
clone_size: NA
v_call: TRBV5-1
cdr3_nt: TGCGCCAGCAGCTTGGACCCCGGGACAGGGTTCATTCAGTACTTC
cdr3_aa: CASSLDPGTGFIQYF

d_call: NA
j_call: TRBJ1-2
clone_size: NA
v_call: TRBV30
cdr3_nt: TGTGCCTGGAGTTTGGGCCATTCGAGTTCGGACTATGGCTACACCTTC
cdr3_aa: CAWSLGHSSSDYGYTF

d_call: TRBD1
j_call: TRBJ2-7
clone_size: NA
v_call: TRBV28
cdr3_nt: TGTGCCAGCAGCTTGACAGGGGGATTCTACGAGCAGTACTTC
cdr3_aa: CASSLTGGFYEQYF

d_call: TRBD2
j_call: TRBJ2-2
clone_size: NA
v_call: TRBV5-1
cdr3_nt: TGCGCCAGCAGCGGGACTAGCGGGAGTTTGGACACCGGGGAGCTGTTTTTT
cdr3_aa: CASSGTSGSLDTGELFF

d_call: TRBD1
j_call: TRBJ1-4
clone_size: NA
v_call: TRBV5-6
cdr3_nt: TGTGCCAGCAGCTGGAGGGGGCGCGGTGAAAAACTGTTTTTT
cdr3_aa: CASSWRGRGEKLFF

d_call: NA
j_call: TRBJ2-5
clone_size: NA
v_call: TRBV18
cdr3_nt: TGTGCCAGCTCAACGACAGTGGTTGGAGAGACCCAGTACTTC
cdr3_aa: CASSTTVVGETQYF

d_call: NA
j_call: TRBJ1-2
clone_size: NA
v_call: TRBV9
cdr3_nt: TGTGCCAGCCATAGCAGGGAGGGCGGCTACACCTTC
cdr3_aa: CASHSREGGYTF

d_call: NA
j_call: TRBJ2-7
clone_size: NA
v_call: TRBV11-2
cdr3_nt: TGTGCCAGCAGCGTGGAGGTGATCTACGAGCAGTACTTC
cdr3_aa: CASSVEVIYEQYF

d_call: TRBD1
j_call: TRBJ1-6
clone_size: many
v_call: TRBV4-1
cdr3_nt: TGCGCCAGCAGCCAAGGGGGACAGGGGGCGAATAATTCACCCCTCCACTTT
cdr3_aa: CASSQGGQGANNSPLHF

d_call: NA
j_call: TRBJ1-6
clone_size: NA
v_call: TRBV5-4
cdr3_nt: TGTGCCAGCAAACCGCGTACGAATTCACCCCTCCACTTT
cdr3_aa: CASKPRTNSPLHF